Presented here are 16 T cell receptor beta chains from one specimen sequenced in a study of blood T cell repertoires in COVID-19. The data were produced by immunoSEQ multiplex PCR, yet TCRdb's version contains in-frame clones alone and is incomplete. The sample yields roughly 120,000 clones, over 65% seen once. Sequences were obtained from peripheral blood. Receptors originate from a man between 65 and 85 years old with acute or convalescent COVID-19.

This clone was counted once. The chain couples TRBV7-9 to TRBJ2-7; 10 bases are shared with TRBD1. After removal of 8 bases from V and 4 bases from J, the junction contained 14 bases not matched to a gene. This CDR3 has 16 residues. Looked up from germline, CDR1 is SEHNR and CDR2 is FQNEAQ (reference sequence). Here the CDR3 DNA reads TGTGCCAGCGCAGCAATTACGACAGGGGGCGGGTACGAGCAGTACTTC. It is translated as CASAAITTGGGYEQYF.

This clone has only a few counts. This same CDR3 is encoded by further DNA sequences in the sample. The chain joins TRBV30 to TRBJ1-4; 9 bases match TRBD1. The CDR3 loop spans 15 amino acids. CDR1 is GTSNPN and CDR2 is SVGIG in the germline V gene (reference sequence). Trimming at V came to 0 bases and at J to 8 bases, leaving 7 bases not matched to a gene. Here the CDR3 DNA reads TGTGCCTGGAGTGTACGGGGGACAGGGAACGAAAAACTGTTTTTT. Amino acid sequence: CAWSVRGTGNEKLFF.

This clone was recorded only once. The gene calls are TRBV27 and TRBJ2-1; 10 nucleotides align to TRBD2. The V gene's germline CDR1 is MNHEY and CDR2 SMNVEV (reference sequence). The CDR3 has 19 residues. V shed 0 bases, J shed 7 bases, and the junction held 15 bases outside the gene matches. The CDR3 bases are TGTGCCAGCAGTTTATCACGTCTAGCGGGAGTAGGGGCCGGGAATGAGCAGTTCTTC. Translating it yields CASSLSRLAGVGAGNEQFF.

This chain links TRBV3-1 (or the pseudogene TRBV3-2) with TRBJ1-5; 7 bases match TRBD1. Trimming removed 2 bases from V and 3 bases from J; junction bases left unmatched: 7. Per germline, CDR1 LGHDT and CDR2 YNNKEL (reference sequence). CDR3 length: 16 residues. CDR3 residues: CASSQLADRINQPQHF. CDR3 coding DNA: TGTGCCAGCAGCCAACTTGCGGACAGGATCAATCAGCCCCAGCATTTT.

The rearrangement joins TRBV2 to TRBJ1-2, with D tentatively TRBD1 (6 bases). Germline loops: CDR1 SNHLY, CDR2 FYNNEI. V was cut by 6 bases and J by 5 bases, with 19 bases left in between. CDR3 length: 15 amino acids. CDR3 amino acids: CASRYLRDNGYGYTF. The CDR3, as DNA: TGTGCCAGCAGATATCTCCGGGACAATGGGTATGGCTACACCTTC.

This clone has more than one count but fewer than ten. V is TRBV27 and J is TRBJ1-2, with D possibly matching TRBD1 (5 bases). Germline V gene data show CDR1 as MNHEY and CDR2 as SMNVEV (reference sequence). The ends were cut back, 5 bases at V and 4 bases at J, with 11 bases in the middle. This CDR3 comprises 13 residues. CDR3 in DNA: TGTGCCAGCAGTATAACGGGGGGCTATGGCTACACCTTC. It specifies CASSITGGYGYTF.

The gene calls are TRBV19 and TRBJ1-5, with TRBD1 as a possible D gene (6 bases). The CDR3 runs 14 residues. Trimming left V 3 bases short and J 4 bases short, with 10 bases between. Germline V gene lookup returns CDR1 LNHDA and CDR2 SQIVND (reference sequence). CDR3 sequence reads: CASSIRTANQPQHF. CDR3 DNA: TGTGCCAGTAGTATCCGGACAGCTAATCAGCCCCAGCATTTT.

This chain uses TRBV10-3 with TRBJ1-2; D uncertain. V was cut by 4 bases and J by 5 bases, with 8 bases left in between. Looked up from germline, CDR1 is ENHRY and CDR2 is SYGVKD. The CDR3 loop spans 12 amino acids. The CDR3 DNA reads TGTGCCATCAGTGGACGGGAATATGGCTACACCTTC. Translation gives CAISGREYGYTF.

V gene TRBV6-5 combines with J gene TRBJ2-3; the D is unclear. Germline V lookup: CDR1 MNHEY, CDR2 SVGAGI. The CDR3 is made up of 14 amino acids. V lost 6 bases and J lost 2, with 12 bases in between. CDR3 in amino acids: CASRPVTNTDTQYF. The CDR3 DNA sequence: TGTGCCAGCAGACCCGTCACTAACACAGATACGCAGTATTTT.

The rearrangement links TRBV12-5 to TRBJ2-6; no reliable D call. CDR1 and CDR2 (germline): LGHNT, FRNRAP. CDR3 length: 14 residues. Trimming cost V 4 bases and J 2 bases, with 6 bases left between them. The CDR3 here is CASGSTPGANVLTF. The CDR3 DNA is TGTGCTAGTGGTTCGACACCTGGGGCCAACGTCCTGACTTTC.

The rearrangement uses TRBV28 and TRBJ1-5; possibly TRBD1 for D (6 bases). This CDR3 region has 16 residues. CDR1 and CDR2 from the germline V gene are MDHEN and SYDVKM. Trimming pared 2 bases from V and 6 bases from J, leaving 17 bases between. CDR3 in amino acids: CASSLARTASGQPQHF. The CDR3 DNA reads as TGTGCCAGCAGTTTAGCCCGGACAGCCTCGGGTCAGCCCCAGCATTTT.

The CDR3 DNA reads TGTGCCAGCAGCGTAGCACTAGCGGGGGGGGAGAATGAGCAGTTCTTC. The encoded protein is CASSVALAGGENEQFF. The chain joins TRBV9 to TRBJ2-1, with TRBD2 matching over 13 bases. Germline V lookup: CDR1 SGDLS, CDR2 YYNGEE. With V trimmed by 0 bases and J by 7 bases, 4 bases remained unmatched. The CDR3 extends over 16 amino acids.

V usage is TRBV5-1 and J usage is TRBJ1-4; D not resolved. V was clipped by 3 bases and J by 5 bases, with 8 bases between them. This CDR3 is built from 13 residues. CDR1 is SGHRS, CDR2 YFSETQ, per germline. The CDR3 region is CASSSDWNEKLFF. CDR3 in DNA: TGCGCCAGCAGCTCGGACTGGAATGAAAAACTGTTTTTT.

This chain joins TRBV5-6 and TRBJ1-4, with D possibly matching TRBD1 (6 bases). The CDR3 spans 16 residues. Germline V CDR1 and CDR2: SGHDT, YYEEEE. Trimming left V 0 bases short and J 4 bases short, with 13 bases between. The CDR3 region is CASSLGGQGNNEKLFF. The CDR3 nucleotides are TGTGCCAGCAGCTTGGGTGGGCAGGGGAATAATGAAAAACTGTTTTTT.

This chain links TRBV6-5 with TRBJ1-2, with a possible D match to TRBD1 (5 bases). The CDR3 totals 14 residues. Per the germline V gene, CDR1 is MNHEY and CDR2 is SVGAGI. V lost 2 bases to trimming and J lost 7 bases, with 14 bases between them. The CDR3 DNA sequence: TGTGCCAGCAGTTACGGAGCAGGGATGAGTGGCTACACCTTC. Translation: CASSYGAGMSGYTF.

The genes are TRBV19 and TRBJ2-5; 8 bases fit TRBD1. This CDR3 is 14 amino acids long. CDR1 LNHDA and CDR2 SQIVND come from the germline V gene (reference sequence). Unmatched junction bases numbered 11, after V lost 10 bases and J lost 4 bases. CDR3 DNA sequence: TGTGCCACCGCGAAAATGACAGGGGTAGAGACCCAGTACTTC. It encodes CATAKMTGVETQYF.